This entry lists 7 T cell receptor beta chains sequenced from one sample in a study of cytomegalovirus exposure and HLA in healthy donors. TCRdb keeps only in-frame clones here, not all; method: immunoSEQ multiplex PCR. The repertoire consists of some 98,000 clones, with roughly nine tenths occurring once and the leading ten covering roughly 4.3%. The source material was PBMCs. The receptors were sampled from a young woman in good health and CMV-seronegative.

The chain recombines TRBV6-1 with TRBJ2-7, with 8 bases fitting TRBD1. V gave up 4 bases and J gave up 0 bases; unmatched junction bases: 5. Looked up from germline, CDR1 is MNHNS and CDR2 is SASEGT. CDR3 length equals 15 residues. CDR3 protein: CASSVVGTGSYEQYF. In nucleotides, the CDR3 is TGTGCCAGCAGTGTTGTCGGGACAGGCTCCTACGAGCAGTACTTC.

This clone was observed a handful of times. The V gene is TRBV5-5, the J gene TRBJ2-7; TRBD2 is a possible D gene (6 bases). Germline V lookup: CDR1 SGHKS, CDR2 YYEKEE (reference sequence). Trimming shortened V by 3 bases and J by 5 bases, and 21 bases separated the two germline ends. This CDR3 spans 16 amino acids. The CDR3, as DNA: TGTGCCAGCAGCTCCGCTGTCGGACGGGAGATGGACGAGCAGTACTTC. Protein: CASSSAVGREMDEQYF.

V is TRBV13 and J is TRBJ1-4; 9 nucleotides agree with TRBD1. This CDR3 region has 16 residues. In germline, CDR1 is PRHDT, CDR2 FYEKMQ (reference sequence). V was pared by 5 bases and J by 8 bases, with 12 bases of the junction left unmatched. Here the CDR3 reads CASSPYRGHRGEKLFF. The CDR3 DNA reads as TGTGCCAGCAGCCCATACAGGGGGCATCGTGGGGAAAAACTGTTTTTT. Supplemented by reference TRBV13 and TRBJ1-4, the full variable domain reads AAGVIQSPRHLIKEKRETATLKCYPIPRHDTVYWYQQGPGQDPQFLISFYEKMQSDKGSIPDRFSAQQFSDYHSELNMSSLELGDSALYFCASSPYRGHRGEKLFFGSGTQLSVL.

This clone has only one observation. The rearrangement uses TRBV7-9 and TRBJ2-7; perhaps TRBD1 as D (6 bases). The CDR3 extends over 13 amino acids. The germline CDR1 and CDR2 sequences are SEHNR and FQNEAQ (reference sequence). The V end lost 5 bases, the J end lost 2 bases, and 10 bases lay between the germline ends. CDR3 residues: CASSTGLTYEQYF. In DNA form, the CDR3 reads TGTGCCAGCAGCACAGGGTTGACCTACGAGCAGTACTTC. Full variable domain (rest looked up from reference TRBV7-9 and TRBJ2-7): DTGVSQNPRHKITKRGQNVTFRCDPISEHNRLYWYRQTLGQGPEFLTYFQNEAQLEKSRLLSDRFSAERPKGSFSTLEIQRTEQGDSAMYLCASSTGLTYEQYFGPGTRLTVT.

This rearrangement joins TRBV11-1 to TRBJ1-1; no firm D call. Trimming shortened V by 6 bases and J by 1 base, and 6 bases separated the two germline ends. Germline CDR1 SGHAT, CDR2 FQDESV (reference sequence). CDR3 size: 12 residues. CDR3 in DNA: TGTGCCAGCAGTATGTCGAACACTGAAGCTTTCTTT. Amino acids: CASSMSNTEAFF.

V gene TRBV5-5 combines with J gene TRBJ1-6; TRBD1 is a possible D gene (6 bases). The CDR3 runs 14 residues. The ends were cut back, 1 base at V and 6 bases at J, with 8 bases in the middle. Germline V gene data show CDR1 as SGHKS and CDR2 as YYEKEE (reference sequence). The CDR3: CASSLTGSNSPLHF. The CDR3 region has the DNA TGTGCCAGCAGCTTGACAGGGAGTAATTCACCCCTCCACTTT.

The V and J genes are TRBV7-8 and TRBJ2-5, with D possibly being TRBD2 (5 bases). Germline values: CDR1 SGHVS, CDR2 FQNEAQ. The germline V and J ends were trimmed by 5 bases and 7 bases, with 11 bases remaining between them. The CDR3 runs to 12 residues. CDR3 loop: CASSADGVTQYF. The DNA of the CDR3 is TGTGCCAGCAGCGCAGACGGGGTGACCCAGTACTTC.